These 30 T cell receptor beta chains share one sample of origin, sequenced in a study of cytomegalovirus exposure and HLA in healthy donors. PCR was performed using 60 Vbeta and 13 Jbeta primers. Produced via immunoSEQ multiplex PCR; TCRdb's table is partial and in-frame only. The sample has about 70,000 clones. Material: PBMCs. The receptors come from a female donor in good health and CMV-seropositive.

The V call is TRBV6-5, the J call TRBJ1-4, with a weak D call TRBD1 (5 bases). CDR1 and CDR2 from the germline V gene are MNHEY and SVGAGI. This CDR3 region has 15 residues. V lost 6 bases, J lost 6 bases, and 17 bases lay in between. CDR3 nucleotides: TGTGCCAGCAGCTCTTCGGGGGGGTTTCATGAAAAACTGTTTTTT. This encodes CASSSSGGFHEKLFF.

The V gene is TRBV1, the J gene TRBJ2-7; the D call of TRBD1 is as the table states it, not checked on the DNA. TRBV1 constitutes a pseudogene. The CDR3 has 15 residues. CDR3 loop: CTSSREDRVSYEQYF. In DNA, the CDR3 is TGCACCAGCAGCCGCGAAGACAGGGTTTCCTACGAGCAGTACTTC.

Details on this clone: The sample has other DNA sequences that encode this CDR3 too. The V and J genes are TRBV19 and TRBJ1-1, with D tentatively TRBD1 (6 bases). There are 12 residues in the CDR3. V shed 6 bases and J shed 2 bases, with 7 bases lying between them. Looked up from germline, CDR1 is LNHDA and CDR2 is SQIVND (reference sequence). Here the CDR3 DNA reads TGTGCCAGTAGGGACAGCAACACTGAAGCTTTCTTT. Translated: CASRDSNTEAFF.

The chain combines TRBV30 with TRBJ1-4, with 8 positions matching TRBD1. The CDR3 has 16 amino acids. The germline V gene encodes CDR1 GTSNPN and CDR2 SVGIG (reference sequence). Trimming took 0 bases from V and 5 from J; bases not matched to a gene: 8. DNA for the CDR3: TGTGCCTGGAGTGTCGTGGCAGGGGGCCCCAATGAAAAACTGTTTTTT. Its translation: CAWSVVAGGPNEKLFF.

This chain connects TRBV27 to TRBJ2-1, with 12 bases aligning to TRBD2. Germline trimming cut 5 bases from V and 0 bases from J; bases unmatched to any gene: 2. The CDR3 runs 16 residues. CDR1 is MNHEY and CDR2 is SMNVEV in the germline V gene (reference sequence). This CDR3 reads CASSTLAGGSYNEQFF. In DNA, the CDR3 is TGTGCCAGCAGTACACTAGCGGGAGGCTCCTACAATGAGCAGTTCTTC.

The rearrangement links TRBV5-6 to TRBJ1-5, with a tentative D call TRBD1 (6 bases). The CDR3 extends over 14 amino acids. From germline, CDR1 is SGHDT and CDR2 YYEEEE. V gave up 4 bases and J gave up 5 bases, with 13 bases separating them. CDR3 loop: CASSRWTVDQPQHF. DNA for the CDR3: TGTGCCAGCAGCCGGTGGACAGTAGATCAGCCCCAGCATTTT.

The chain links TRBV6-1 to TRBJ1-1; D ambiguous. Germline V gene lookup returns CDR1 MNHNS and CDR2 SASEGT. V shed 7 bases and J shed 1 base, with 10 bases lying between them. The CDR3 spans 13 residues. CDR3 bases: TGTGCCAGCAACCGCGGTGGGAACACTGAAGCTTTCTTT. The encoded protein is CASNRGGNTEAFF.

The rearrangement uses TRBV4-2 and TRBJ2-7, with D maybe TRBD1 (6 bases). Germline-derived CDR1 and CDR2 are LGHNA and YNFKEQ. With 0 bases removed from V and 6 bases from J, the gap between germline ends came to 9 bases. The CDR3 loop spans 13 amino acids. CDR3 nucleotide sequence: TGTGCCAGCAGCCAAGACAGGGGAGTCGAGCAGTACTTC. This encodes CASSQDRGVEQYF.

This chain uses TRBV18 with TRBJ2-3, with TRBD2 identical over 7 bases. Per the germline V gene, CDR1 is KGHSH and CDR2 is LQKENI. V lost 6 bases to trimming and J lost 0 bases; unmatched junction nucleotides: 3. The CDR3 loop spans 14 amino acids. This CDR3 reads CASSFGRSTDTQYF. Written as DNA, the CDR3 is TGTGCCAGCTCCTTCGGGAGGAGCACAGATACGCAGTATTTT. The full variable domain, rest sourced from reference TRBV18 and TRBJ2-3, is NAGVMQNPRHLVRRRGQEARLRCSPMKGHSHVYWYRQLPEEGLKFMVYLQKENIIDESGMPKERFSAEFPKEGPSILRIQQVVRGDSAAYFCASSFGRSTDTQYFGPGTRLTVL.

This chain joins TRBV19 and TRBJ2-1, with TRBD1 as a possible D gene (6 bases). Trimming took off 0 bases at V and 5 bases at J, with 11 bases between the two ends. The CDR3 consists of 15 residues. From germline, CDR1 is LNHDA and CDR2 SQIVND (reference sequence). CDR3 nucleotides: TGTGCCAGTAGTATAGATCCCGGACAGAACAATGAGCAGTTCTTC. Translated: CASSIDPGQNNEQFF.

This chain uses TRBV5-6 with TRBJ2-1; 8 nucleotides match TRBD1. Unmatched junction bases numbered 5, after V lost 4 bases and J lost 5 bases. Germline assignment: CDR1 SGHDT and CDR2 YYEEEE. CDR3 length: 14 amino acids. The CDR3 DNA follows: TGTGCCAGCAGCGGGACAGGACCCGACAATGAGCAGTTCTTC. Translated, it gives CASSGTGPDNEQFF.

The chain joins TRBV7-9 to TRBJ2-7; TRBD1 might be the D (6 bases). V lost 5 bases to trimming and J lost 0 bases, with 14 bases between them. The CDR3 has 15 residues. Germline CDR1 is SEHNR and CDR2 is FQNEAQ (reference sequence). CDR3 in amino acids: CASSTTGGGSYEQYF. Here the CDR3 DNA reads TGTGCCAGCAGCACGACAGGCGGCGGCTCCTACGAGCAGTACTTC.

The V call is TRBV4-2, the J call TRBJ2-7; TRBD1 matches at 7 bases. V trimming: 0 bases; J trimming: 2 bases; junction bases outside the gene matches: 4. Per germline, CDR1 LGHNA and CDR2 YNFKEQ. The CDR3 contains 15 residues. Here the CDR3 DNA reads TGTGCCAGCAGCCAAGAAGGGACAGAGACCTACGAGCAGTACTTC. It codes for CASSQEGTETYEQYF.

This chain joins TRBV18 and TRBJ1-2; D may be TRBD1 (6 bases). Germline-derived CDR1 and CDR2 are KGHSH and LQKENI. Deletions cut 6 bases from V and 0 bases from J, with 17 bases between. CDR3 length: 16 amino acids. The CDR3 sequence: CASSPDSKIANYGYTF. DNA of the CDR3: TGTGCCAGCTCGCCGGACAGCAAAATAGCTAACTATGGCTACACCTTC.

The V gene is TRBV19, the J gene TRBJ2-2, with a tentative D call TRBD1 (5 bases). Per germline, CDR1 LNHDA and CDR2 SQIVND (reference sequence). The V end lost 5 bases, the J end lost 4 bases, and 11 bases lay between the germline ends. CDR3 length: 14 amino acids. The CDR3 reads CASSSPGPTGELFF. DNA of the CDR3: TGTGCCAGTAGTTCACCAGGGCCCACCGGGGAGCTGTTTTTT.

The CDR3 coding sequence is TGTGCCAGCAGTTACTCCAGGACAGGGGCGTCCGAGCAGTACTTC. Translating it yields CASSYSRTGASEQYF. The V call is TRBV6-5, the J call TRBJ2-7; 9 nucleotides match TRBD1. Per the germline V gene, CDR1 is MNHEY and CDR2 is SVGAGI. This CDR3 contains 15 residues. The junction had 6 bases not matched to a gene; V was cut back by 0 bases and J by 6 bases.

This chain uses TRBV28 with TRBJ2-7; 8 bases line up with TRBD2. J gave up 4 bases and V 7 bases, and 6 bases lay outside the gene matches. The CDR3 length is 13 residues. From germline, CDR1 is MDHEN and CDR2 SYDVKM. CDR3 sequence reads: CASKAGGGYEQYF. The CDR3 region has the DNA TGTGCCAGCAAGGCGGGGGGCGGGTACGAGCAGTACTTC.

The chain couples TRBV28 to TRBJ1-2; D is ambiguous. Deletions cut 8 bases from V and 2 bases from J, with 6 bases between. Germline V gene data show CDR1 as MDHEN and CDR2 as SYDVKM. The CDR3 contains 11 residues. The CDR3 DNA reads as TGTGCCAGCGTAGCCAACTATGGCTACACCTTC. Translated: CASVANYGYTF.

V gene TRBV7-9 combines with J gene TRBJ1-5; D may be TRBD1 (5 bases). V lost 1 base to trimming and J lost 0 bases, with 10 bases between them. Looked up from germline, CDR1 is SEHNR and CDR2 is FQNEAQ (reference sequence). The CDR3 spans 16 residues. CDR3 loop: CASSLGPQGSNQPQHF. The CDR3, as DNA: TGTGCCAGCAGCTTAGGGCCTCAGGGTAGCAATCAGCCCCAGCATTTT.

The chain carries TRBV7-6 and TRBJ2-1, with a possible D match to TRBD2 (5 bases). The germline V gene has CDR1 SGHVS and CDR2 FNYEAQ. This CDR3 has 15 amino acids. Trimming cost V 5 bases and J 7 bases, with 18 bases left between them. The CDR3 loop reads CASSTRESDGNEQFF. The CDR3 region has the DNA TGTGCCAGCAGCACTAGAGAGAGCGACGGGAATGAGCAGTTCTTC.

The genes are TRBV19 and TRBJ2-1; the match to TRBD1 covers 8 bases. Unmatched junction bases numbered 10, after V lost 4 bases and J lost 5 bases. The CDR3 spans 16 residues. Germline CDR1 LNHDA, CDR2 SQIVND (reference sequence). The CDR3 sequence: CASSNRDGTGHNEQFF. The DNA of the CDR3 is TGTGCCAGTAGTAATCGAGATGGGACAGGACACAATGAGCAGTTCTTC. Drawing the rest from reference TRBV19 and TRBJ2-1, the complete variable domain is DGGITQSPKYLFRKEGQNVTLSCEQNLNHDAMYWYRQDPGQGLRLIYYSQIVNDFQKGDIAEGYSVSREKKESFPLTVTSAQKNPTAFYLCASSNRDGTGHNEQFFGPGTRLTVL.

In DNA form, the CDR3 reads TGTGCCAGCTCACTCGGCTACGAGCAGTACTTC. This sequence encodes CASSLGYEQYF. The V and J genes are TRBV18 and TRBJ2-7; D gene ambiguous. V lost 4 bases and J lost 3, with 4 bases in between. Germline-derived CDR1 and CDR2 are KGHSH and LQKENI. The CDR3 sequence is 11 residues long.

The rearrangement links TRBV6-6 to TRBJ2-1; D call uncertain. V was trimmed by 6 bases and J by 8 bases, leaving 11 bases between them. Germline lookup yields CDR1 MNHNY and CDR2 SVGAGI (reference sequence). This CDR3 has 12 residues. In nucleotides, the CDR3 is TGTGCCAGCAGCCCGGGTAACTATGAGCAGTTCTTC. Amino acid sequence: CASSPGNYEQFF.

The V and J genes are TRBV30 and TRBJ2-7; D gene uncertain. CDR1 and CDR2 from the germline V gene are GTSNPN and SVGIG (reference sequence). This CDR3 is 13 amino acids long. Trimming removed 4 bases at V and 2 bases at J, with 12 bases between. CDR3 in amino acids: CAWNSLSAYEQYF. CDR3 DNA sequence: TGTGCCTGGAATTCACTAAGCGCCTACGAGCAGTACTTC.

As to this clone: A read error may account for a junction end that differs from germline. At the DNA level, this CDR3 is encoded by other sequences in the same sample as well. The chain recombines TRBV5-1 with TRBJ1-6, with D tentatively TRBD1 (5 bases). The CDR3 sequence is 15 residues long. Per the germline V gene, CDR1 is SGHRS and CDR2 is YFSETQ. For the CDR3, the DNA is TGCGCCAGCAGCTTGTCGAACCCGGGGGATTCACCCCTACACTTT. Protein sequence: CASSLSNPGDSPLHF. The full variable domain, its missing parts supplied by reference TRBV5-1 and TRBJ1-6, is KAGVTQTPRYLIKTRGQQVTLSCSPISGHRSVSWYQQTPGQGLQFLFEYFSETQRNKGNFPGRFSGRQFSNSRSEMNVSTLELGDSALYLCASSLSNPGDSPLHFGNGTRLTVT.

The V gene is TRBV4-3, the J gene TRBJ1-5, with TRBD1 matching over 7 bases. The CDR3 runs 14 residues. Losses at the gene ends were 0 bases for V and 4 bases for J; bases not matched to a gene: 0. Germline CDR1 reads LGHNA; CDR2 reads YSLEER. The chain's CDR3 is CASSQETGNQPQHF. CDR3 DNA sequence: TGCGCCAGCAGCCAAGAGACAGGGAATCAGCCCCAGCATTTT.

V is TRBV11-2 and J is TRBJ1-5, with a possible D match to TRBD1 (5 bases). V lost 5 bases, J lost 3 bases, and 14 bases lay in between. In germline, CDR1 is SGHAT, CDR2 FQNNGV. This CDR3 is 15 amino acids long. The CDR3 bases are TGTGCCAGCAGCCACTCCCGACAGCCCAATCAGCCCCAGCATTTT. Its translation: CASSHSRQPNQPQHF. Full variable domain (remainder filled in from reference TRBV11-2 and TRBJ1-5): EAGVAQSPRYKIIEKRQSVAFWCNPISGHATLYWYQQILGQGPKLLIQFQNNGVVDDSQLPKDRFSAERLKGVDSTLKIQPAKLEDSAVYLCASSHSRQPNQPQHFGDGTRLSIL.

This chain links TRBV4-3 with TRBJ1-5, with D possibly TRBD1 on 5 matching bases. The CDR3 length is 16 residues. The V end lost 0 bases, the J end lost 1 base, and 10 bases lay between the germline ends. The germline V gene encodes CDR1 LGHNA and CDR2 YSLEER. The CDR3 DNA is TGCGCCAGCAGCCAAGAAGCAGGGATAAGCAATCAGCCCCAGCATTTT. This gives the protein CASSQEAGISNQPQHF.

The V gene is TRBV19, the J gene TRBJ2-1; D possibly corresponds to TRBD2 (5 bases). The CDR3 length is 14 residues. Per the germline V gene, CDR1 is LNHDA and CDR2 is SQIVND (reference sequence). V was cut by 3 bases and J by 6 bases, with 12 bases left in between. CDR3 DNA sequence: TGTGCCAGTAGTATCAAAAAAGAGGGCAATGAGCAGTTCTTC. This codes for CASSIKKEGNEQFF.

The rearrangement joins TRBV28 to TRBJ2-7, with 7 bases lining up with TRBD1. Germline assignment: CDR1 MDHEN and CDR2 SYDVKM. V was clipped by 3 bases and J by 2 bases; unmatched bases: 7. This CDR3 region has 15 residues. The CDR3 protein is CASSFGQVGAYEQYF. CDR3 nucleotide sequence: TGTGCCAGCAGTTTTGGACAGGTTGGAGCCTACGAGCAGTACTTC. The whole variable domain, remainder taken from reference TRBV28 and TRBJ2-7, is DVKVTQSSRYLVKRTGEKVFLECVQDMDHENMFWYRQDPGLGLRLIYFSYDVKMKEKGDIPEGYSVSREKKERFSLILESASTNQTSMYLCASSFGQVGAYEQYFGPGTRLTVT.